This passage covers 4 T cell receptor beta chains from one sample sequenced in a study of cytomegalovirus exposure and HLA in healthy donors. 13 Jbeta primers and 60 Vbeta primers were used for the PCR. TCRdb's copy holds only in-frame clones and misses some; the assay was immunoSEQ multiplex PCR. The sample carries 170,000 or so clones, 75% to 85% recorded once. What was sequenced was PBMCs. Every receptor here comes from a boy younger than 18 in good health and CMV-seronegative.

CDR3 bases: TGTGCCAGCAGCCGGACTAGCGGGGGGGTACTGGAGGAGACCCAGTACTTC. This encodes CASSRTSGGVLEETQYF. The V and J genes are TRBV7-6 and TRBJ2-5; TRBD2 aligns across 15 bases. V gave up 5 bases and J gave up 5 bases; unmatched junction bases: 9. Germline CDR1 SGHVS, CDR2 FNYEAQ. The CDR3 spans 17 residues.

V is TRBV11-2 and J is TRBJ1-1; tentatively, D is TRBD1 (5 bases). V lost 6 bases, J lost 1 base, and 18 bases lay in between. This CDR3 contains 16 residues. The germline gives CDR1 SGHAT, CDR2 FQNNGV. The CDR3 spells CASRPTSGLTNTEAFF. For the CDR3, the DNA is TGTGCCAGCAGGCCTACATCAGGGTTAACGAACACTGAAGCTTTCTTT. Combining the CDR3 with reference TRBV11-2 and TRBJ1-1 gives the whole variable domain EAGVAQSPRYKIIEKRQSVAFWCNPISGHATLYWYQQILGQGPKLLIQFQNNGVVDDSQLPKDRFSAERLKGVDSTLKIQPAKLEDSAVYLCASRPTSGLTNTEAFFGQGTRLTVV.

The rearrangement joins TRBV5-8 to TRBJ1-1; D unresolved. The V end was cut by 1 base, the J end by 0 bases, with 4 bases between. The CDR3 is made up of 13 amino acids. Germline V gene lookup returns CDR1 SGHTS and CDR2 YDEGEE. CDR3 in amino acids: CASSLTVNTEAFF. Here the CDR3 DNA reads TGTGCCAGCAGCTTGACAGTGAACACTGAAGCTTTCTTT.

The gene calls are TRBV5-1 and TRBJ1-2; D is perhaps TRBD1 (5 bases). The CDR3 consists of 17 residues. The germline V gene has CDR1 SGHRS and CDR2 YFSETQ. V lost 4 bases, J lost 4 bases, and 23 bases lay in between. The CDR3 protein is CASSPDRRGRAAYGYTF. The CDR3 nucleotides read TGCGCCAGCAGCCCGGATCGGAGGGGCAGGGCCGCCTATGGCTACACCTTC.